These T cell receptor beta chains were read from a single sample in a study of CD8+CD57+ T cells in acquired aplastic anemia. TCRdb processed the reads anew with MiXCR; each CDR3 protein has one entry. The repertoire holds about 160,000 distinct CDR3 sequences, more than 45% seen once, with approximately 3% in the top ten. The sequenced sample consisted of sorted CD4+, CD8+, or CD8+CD57+ T cells (not recorded which) from PBMCs. These receptors were taken from a human donor with aplastic anemia. Both conserved end residues are part of each CDR3. The order of the fields is D gene, clone size, CDR3 length, J gene, V gene, CDR3 protein, CDR3 DNA. The D gene is left open where the match is weak. Expanded clones are given a class, and other clones once, few, many or no size at all.

NA	NA	13	TRBJ2-5	TRBV15	CATSRDRAETQYF	TGTGCCACCAGCAGAGACCGAGCGGAGACCCAGTACTTC
TRBD2	NA	14	TRBJ2-7	TRBV12-3/TRBV12-4	CASSLPGLAGGQYF	TGTGCCAGCAGCCTACCGGGACTAGCGGGAGGGCAGTACTTC
NA	few	15	TRBJ2-1	TRBV2	CASIPAYFSYNEQFF	TGTGCCAGCATACCGGCCTATTTCTCCTACAATGAGCAGTTCTTC
TRBD1	NA	12	TRBJ2-7	TRBV7-9	CASSPGQLEQYF	TGTGCCAGCAGCCCGGGACAGCTGGAGCAGTACTTC
NA	NA	13	TRBJ1-1	TRBV15	CATSRDGNTEAFF	TGTGCCACCAGCAGGGACGGTAACACTGAAGCTTTCTTT
NA	once	12	TRBJ1-1	TRBV27	CASSLEGRRAFF	TGTGCCAGCAGTTTAGAGGGGAGGCGAGCTTTCTTT
TRBD1	NA	14	TRBJ1-2	TRBV12-5	CASGLLDRVYGYTF	TGTGCTAGTGGTTTACTAGACAGGGTGTATGGCTACACCTTC
TRBD2	many	16	TRBJ2-1	TRBV9	CASSVTGTSGSYEQFF	TGTGCCAGCAGCGTAACCGGGACTAGCGGGAGCTATGAGCAGTTCTTC
TRBD2	many	16	TRBJ2-1	TRBV20-1	CSAGGLAGGPGNEQFF	TGCAGTGCTGGGGGACTAGCGGGAGGGCCAGGAAATGAGCAGTTCTTC
NA	NA	13	TRBJ1-2	TRBV28	CASSLLGAWGYTF	TGTGCCAGCAGTTTGTTGGGGGCTTGGGGCTACACCTTC
NA	NA	12	TRBJ1-1	TRBV2	CAGGTLNTGAFF	TGTGCCGGGGGGACCTTGAACACTGGAGCTTTCTTT
NA	few	13	TRBJ2-7	TRBV10-3	CASSEFGSYEQYF	TGTGCCAGCAGTGAATTCGGTTCCTACGAGCAGTACTTC
TRBD2	NA	13	TRBJ2-7	TRBV2	CASGGGLSYEQYF	TGTGCCAGCGGGGGGGGTCTCTCCTACGAGCAGTACTTC
NA	many	14	TRBJ1-5	TRBV5-4	CASTTQGSDQPQHF	TGTGCCAGCACTACACAGGGTTCCGATCAGCCCCAGCATTTT
NA	many	15	TRBJ1-6	TRBV6-1	CASSAIDGAGSPLHF	TGTGCCAGCAGTGCGATTGACGGGGCCGGCTCACCCCTCCACTTT
NA	NA	13	TRBJ2-5	TRBV2	CASRRGARQTQYF	TGTGCCAGCAGGAGGGGGGCCCGGCAGACCCAGTACTTC
NA	few	15	TRBJ2-1	TRBV7-3	CASSLGLGSYNEQFF	TGTGCCAGCAGCTTAGGGCTCGGGTCATACAATGAGCAGTTCTTC
NA	NA	15	TRBJ1-1	TRBV10-3	CAISEIGRENTEAFF	TGTGCCATCAGTGAGATAGGGCGGGAGAACACTGAAGCTTTCTTT
NA	many	16	TRBJ2-2	TRBV20-1	CSARGTTNINTGELFF	TGCAGTGCTAGAGGGACTACGAATATCAACACCGGGGAGCTGTTTTTT
TRBD2	once	14	TRBJ2-7	TRBV24-1	CATSDSGGSPEQYF	TGTGCCACCAGTGATAGTGGCGGGAGCCCCGAGCAGTACTTC
TRBD1	NA	17	TRBJ1-1	TRBV27	CASSSLGFGRGITEAFF	TGTGCCAGCAGTTCGTTAGGGTTTGGCAGGGGGATCACTGAAGCTTTCTTT
NA	many	13	TRBJ1-1	TRBV20-1	CSAEGTAVEEAFF	TGCAGTGCGGAAGGGACCGCTGTAGAGGAAGCTTTCTTT
NA	many	15	TRBJ2-3	TRBV7-8	CASSLKRDSTDTQYF	TGTGCCAGCAGCTTAAAACGGGACAGCACAGATACGCAGTATTTT
TRBD2	NA	15	TRBJ2-1	TRBV3-1	CASSPGTSGSYEQFF	TGTGCCAGCAGCCCCGGGACTAGCGGGAGCTATGAGCAGTTCTTC
TRBD1	NA	14	TRBJ2-3	TRBV25-1	CASTGTGSPDTQYF	TGTGCCAGCACCGGGACAGGGAGTCCAGATACGCAGTATTTT
NA	NA	14	TRBJ2-7	TRBV19	CASALVASSYEQYF	TGTGCCAGCGCTTTGGTAGCTAGCTCCTACGAGCAGTACTTC
TRBD1	NA	15	TRBJ1-2	TRBV10-3	CATSTGVGRNLGYTF	TGTGCCACTTCGACAGGGGTTGGTAGGAATCTTGGCTACACCTTC
TRBD1	few	20	TRBJ1-5	TRBV13	CASSALWGGGSMGSNQPQHF	TGTGCCAGCAGCGCTCTCTGGGGAGGGGGCTCGATGGGGAGCAATCAGCCCCAGCATTTT
NA	few	16	TRBJ2-1	TRBV4-2	CASSQVFGGPYNEQFF	TGTGCCAGCAGCCAAGTTTTCGGGGGACCCTACAATGAGCAGTTCTTC
NA	NA	16	TRBJ1-2	TRBV19	CASSIGHLGGAHGYTF	TGTGCCAGTAGTATAGGGCACCTTGGGGGGGCCCATGGCTACACCTTC
NA	NA	13	TRBJ1-6	TRBV25-1	CASGRSYNSPLHF	TGTGCCAGCGGGCGTAGTTATAATTCACCCCTCCACTTT
NA	many	12	TRBJ1-2	TRBV6-5	CASSSPPYGYTF	TGTGCCAGCAGTTCGCCCCCCTATGGCTACACCTTC
NA	NA	14	TRBJ2-5	TRBV5-4	CASSLGGDQETQYF	TGTGCCAGCAGCTTGGGAGGTGACCAAGAGACCCAGTACTTC
TRBD2	NA	17	TRBJ2-3	TRBV29-1	CSVVLAENYPSTDTQYF	TGCAGCGTTGTACTAGCGGAGAATTACCCTAGCACAGATACGCAGTATTTT
TRBD2	many	15	TRBJ2-4	TRBV9	CASSPALAGVNIQYF	TGTGCCAGCAGCCCGGCGCTAGCGGGAGTAAACATTCAGTACTTC
TRBD1	NA	16	TRBJ2-7	TRBV10-3	CAISPGPGQGDYEQYF	TGTGCCATCAGCCCTGGTCCGGGACAGGGAGACTACGAGCAGTACTTC
TRBD1	many	15	TRBJ1-1	TRBV7-9	CASSEQGAILTEAFF	TGTGCCAGCAGCGAACAGGGGGCGATTCTTACTGAAGCTTTCTTT
TRBD2	many	15	TRBJ2-7	TRBV12-3/TRBV12-4	CASRAGTSGNYEQYF	TGTGCCAGCAGGGCGGGGACTAGCGGGAATTACGAGCAGTACTTC
TRBD2	NA	20	TRBJ2-3	TRBV4-2	CASSPGIAGLIKLSTDTQYF	TGTGCCAGCAGCCCCGGGATAGCGGGACTCATTAAACTTAGCACAGATACGCAGTATTTT
NA	NA	16	TRBJ2-3	TRBV3-1	CASSQDVAVGTDTQYF	TGTGCCAGCAGCCAAGATGTCGCGGTGGGAACAGATACGCAGTATTTT
TRBD1	many	14	TRBJ2-7	TRBV5-6	CASSPGQGADEQYF	TGTGCCAGCAGTCCGGGACAGGGGGCTGACGAGCAGTACTTC
NA	NA	14	TRBJ1-3	TRBV9	CASSADVSGNTIYF	TGTGCCAGCAGCGCCGACGTCTCTGGAAACACCATATATTTT
NA	NA	15	TRBJ2-1	TRBV15	CATSRDVGAFNEQFF	TGTGCCACCAGCAGAGATGTGGGGGCGTTCAATGAGCAGTTCTTC
NA	few	12	TRBJ2-1	TRBV19	CASSRQYNEQFF	TGTGCCAGTAGTAGACAGTACAATGAGCAGTTCTTC
NA	many	9	TRBJ1-2	TRBV20-1	CSAAPKHTF	TGCAGTGCAGCTCCCAAGCACACCTTC
NA	many	15	TRBJ1-5	TRBV4-1	CASSPAGGRNQPQHF	TGCGCCAGCAGCCCGGCGGGGGGGCGGAATCAGCCCCAGCATTTT
TRBD2	few	16	TRBJ2-4	TRBV12-3/TRBV12-4	CASSLGGDGSKNIQYF	TGTGCCAGCAGTTTGGGGGGGGATGGATCCAAAAACATTCAGTACTTC
TRBD2	NA	18	TRBJ2-3	TRBV6-2/TRBV6-3	CASSYSYRGRAFGDTQYF	TGTGCCAGCAGTTACTCCTATAGAGGGAGGGCCTTCGGGGATACGCAGTATTTT
NA	NA	11	TRBJ2-5	TRBV7-2	CASSPTGTQYF	TGTGCCAGCAGCCCCACGGGGACCCAGTACTTC
TRBD1	NA	14	TRBJ1-2	TRBV7-2	CASSTPLPGQGYTF	TGTGCCAGCAGCACCCCCCTCCCGGGACAGGGTTACACCTTC
NA	once	15	TRBJ2-1	TRBV25-1	CASSELGINSYEQFF	TGTGCAAGCAGTGAATTGGGTATTAACTCCTACGAGCAGTTCTTC
TRBD2	many	16	TRBJ2-5	TRBV5-6	CASSLRLGGEIETQYF	TGTGCCAGCAGCTTGAGATTGGGAGGGGAAATAGAGACCCAGTACTTC
NA	NA	15	TRBJ1-4	TRBV10-3	CAISEEVGANEKLFF	TGTGCCATCAGTGAGGAGGTGGGGGCTAACGAAAAACTGTTTTTT
NA	NA	13	TRBJ2-1	TRBV10-3	CAISGTENNEQFF	TGTGCCATCAGTGGGACCGAGAACAATGAGCAGTTCTTC
NA	many	16	TRBJ2-1	TRBV9	CASSVGSAGENNEQFF	TGTGCCAGCAGCGTAGGTAGCGCAGGCGAGAACAATGAGCAGTTCTTC
NA	few	15	TRBJ2-1	TRBV5-4	CASSLGDQTSNEQFF	TGTGCCAGCAGCTTGGGGGACCAAACCTCCAATGAGCAGTTCTTC
TRBD1	few	15	TRBJ1-2	TRBV24-1	CATSDLTGGAYGYTF	TGTGCCACCAGTGATCTCACAGGGGGGGCCTATGGCTACACCTTC
NA	once	15	TRBJ2-2	TRBV7-9	CASSLGPWNTGELFF	TGTGCCAGCAGCTTAGGACCCTGGAACACCGGGGAGCTGTTTTTT
TRBD1	NA	17	TRBJ2-2	TRBV7-3	CASSVRQGARSTGELFF	TGTGCCAGCAGCGTGCGACAGGGGGCGCGGAGCACCGGGGAGCTGTTTTTT